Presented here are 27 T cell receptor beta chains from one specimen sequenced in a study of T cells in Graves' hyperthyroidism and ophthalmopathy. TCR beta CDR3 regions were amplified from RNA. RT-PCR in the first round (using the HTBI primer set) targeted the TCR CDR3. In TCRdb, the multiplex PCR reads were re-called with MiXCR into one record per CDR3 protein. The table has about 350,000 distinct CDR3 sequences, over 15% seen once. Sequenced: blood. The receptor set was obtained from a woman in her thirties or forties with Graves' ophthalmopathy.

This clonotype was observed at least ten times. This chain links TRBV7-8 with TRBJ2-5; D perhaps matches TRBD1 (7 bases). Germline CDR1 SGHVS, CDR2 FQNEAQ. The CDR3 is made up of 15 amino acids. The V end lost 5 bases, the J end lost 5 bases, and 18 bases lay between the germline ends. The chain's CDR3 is CASSPRQGREETQYF. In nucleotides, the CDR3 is TGTGCCAGCAGCCCCAGACAGGGACGGGAGGAGACCCAGTACTTC.

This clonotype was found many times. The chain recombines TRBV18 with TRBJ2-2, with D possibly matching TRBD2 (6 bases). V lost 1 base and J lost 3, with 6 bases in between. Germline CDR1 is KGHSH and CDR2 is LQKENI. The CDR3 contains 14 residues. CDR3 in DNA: TGTGCCAGCTCACCACGGAGGGACACCGGGGAGCTGTTTTTT. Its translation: CASSPRRDTGELFF.

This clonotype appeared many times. In DNA form, the CDR3 reads TGTGCCAGCAGTTTAGGACAGCTAACCGGGGAGCTGTTTTTT. Amino acid sequence: CASSLGQLTGELFF. V usage is TRBV27 and J usage is TRBJ2-2; TRBD1 might be the D (6 bases). Germline V gives CDR1 MNHEY, CDR2 SMNVEV (reference sequence). CDR3 size: 14 residues. Trimming took 2 bases from V and 5 from J, leaving 9 bases between them.

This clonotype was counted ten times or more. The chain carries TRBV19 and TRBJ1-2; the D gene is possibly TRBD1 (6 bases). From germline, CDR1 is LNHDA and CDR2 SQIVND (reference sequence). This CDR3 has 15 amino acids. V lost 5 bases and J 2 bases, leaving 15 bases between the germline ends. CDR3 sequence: CASSSDPGTNYGYTF. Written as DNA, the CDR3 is TGTGCCAGTAGTTCAGACCCCGGGACAAACTATGGCTACACCTTC. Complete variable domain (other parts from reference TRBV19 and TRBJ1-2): DGGITQSPKYLFRKEGQNVTLSCEQNLNHDAMYWYRQDPGQGLRLIYYSQIVNDFQKGDIAEGYSVSREKKESFPLTVTSAQKNPTAFYLCASSSDPGTNYGYTFGSGTRLTVV.

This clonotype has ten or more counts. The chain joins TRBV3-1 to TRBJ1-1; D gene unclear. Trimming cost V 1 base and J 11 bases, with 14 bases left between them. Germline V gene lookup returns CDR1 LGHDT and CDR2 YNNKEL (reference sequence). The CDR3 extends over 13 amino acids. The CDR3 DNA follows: TGTGCCAGCAGCCAAGTTGGGAGGAACCAGGCTTTCTTT. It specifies CASSQVGRNQAFF.

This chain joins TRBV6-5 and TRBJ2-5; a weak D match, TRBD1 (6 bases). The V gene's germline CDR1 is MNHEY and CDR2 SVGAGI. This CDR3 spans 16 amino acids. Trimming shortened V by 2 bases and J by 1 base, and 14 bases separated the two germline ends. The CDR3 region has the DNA TGTGCCAGCAGTTACACGAACACAGGGTTCCAAGAGACCCAGTACTTC. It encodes CASSYTNTGFQETQYF.

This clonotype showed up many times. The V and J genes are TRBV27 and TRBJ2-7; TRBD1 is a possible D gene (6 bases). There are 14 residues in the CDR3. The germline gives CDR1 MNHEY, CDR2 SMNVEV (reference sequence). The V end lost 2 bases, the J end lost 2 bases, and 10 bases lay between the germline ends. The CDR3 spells CASSLGQRPYEQYF. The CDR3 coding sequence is TGTGCCAGCAGTTTAGGACAGAGACCCTACGAGCAGTACTTC.

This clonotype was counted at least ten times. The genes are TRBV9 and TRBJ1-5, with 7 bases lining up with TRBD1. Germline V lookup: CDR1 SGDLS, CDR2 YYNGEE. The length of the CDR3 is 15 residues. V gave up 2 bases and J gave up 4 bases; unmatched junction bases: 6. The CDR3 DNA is TGTGCCAGCAGCGTCTCCGGGACAGAAAATCAGCCCCAGCATTTT. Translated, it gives CASSVSGTENQPQHF. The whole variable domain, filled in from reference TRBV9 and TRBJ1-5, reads DSGVTQTPKHLITATGQRVTLRCSPRSGDLSVYWYQQSLDQGLQFLIQYYNGEERAKGNILERFSAQQFPDLHSELNLSSLELGDSALYFCASSVSGTENQPQHFGDGTRLSIL.

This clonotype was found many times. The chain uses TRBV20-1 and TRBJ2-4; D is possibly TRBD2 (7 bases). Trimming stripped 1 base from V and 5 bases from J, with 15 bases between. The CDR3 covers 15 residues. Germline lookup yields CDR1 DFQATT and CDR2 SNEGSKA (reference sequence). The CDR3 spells CSARGSTGGQNIQYF. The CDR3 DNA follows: TGCAGTGCTAGAGGTAGCACGGGGGGCCAAAACATTCAGTACTTC.

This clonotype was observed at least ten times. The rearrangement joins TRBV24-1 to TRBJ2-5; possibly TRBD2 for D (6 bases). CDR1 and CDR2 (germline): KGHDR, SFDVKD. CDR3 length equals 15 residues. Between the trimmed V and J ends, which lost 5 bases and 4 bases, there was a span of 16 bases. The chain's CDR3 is CATSGRERLGETQYF. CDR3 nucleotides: TGTGCCACCAGTGGCCGGGAGAGATTAGGAGAGACCCAGTACTTC.

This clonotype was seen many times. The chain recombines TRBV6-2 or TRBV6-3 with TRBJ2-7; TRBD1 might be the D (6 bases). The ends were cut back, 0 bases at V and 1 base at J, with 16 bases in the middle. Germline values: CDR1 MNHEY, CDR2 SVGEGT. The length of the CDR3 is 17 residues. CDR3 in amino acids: CASSYSISRGSSYEQYF. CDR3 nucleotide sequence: TGTGCCAGCAGTTACTCGATCTCCAGGGGAAGTTCCTACGAGCAGTACTTC.

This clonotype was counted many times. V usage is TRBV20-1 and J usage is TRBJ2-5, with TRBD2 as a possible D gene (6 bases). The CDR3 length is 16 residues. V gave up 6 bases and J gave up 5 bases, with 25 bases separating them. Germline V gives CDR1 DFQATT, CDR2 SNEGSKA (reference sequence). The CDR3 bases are TGCAGTGCCACCGGGTTAAGGACTATTCAGTCGGAGACCCAGTACTTC. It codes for CSATGLRTIQSETQYF.

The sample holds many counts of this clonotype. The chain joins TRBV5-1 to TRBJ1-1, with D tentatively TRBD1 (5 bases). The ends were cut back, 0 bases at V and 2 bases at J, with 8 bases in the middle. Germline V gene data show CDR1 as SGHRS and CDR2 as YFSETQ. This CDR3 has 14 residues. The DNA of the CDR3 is TGCGCCAGCAGCTTGGTACAGGATAACACTGAAGCTTTCTTT. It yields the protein CASSLVQDNTEAFF.

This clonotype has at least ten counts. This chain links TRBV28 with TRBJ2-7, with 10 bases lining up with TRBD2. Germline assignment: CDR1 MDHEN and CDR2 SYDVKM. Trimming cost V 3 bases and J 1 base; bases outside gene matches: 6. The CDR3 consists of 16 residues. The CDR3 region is CASSFSGTSVSYEQYF. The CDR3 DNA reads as TGTGCCAGCAGTTTCTCTGGGACTAGCGTTTCCTACGAGCAGTACTTC.

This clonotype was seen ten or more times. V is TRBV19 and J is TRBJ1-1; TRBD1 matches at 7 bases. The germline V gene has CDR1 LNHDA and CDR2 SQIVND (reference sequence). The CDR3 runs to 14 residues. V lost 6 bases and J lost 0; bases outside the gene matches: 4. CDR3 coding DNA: TGTGCCAGTAGCAACAGGGGAATGAACACTGAAGCTTTCTTT. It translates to CASSNRGMNTEAFF.

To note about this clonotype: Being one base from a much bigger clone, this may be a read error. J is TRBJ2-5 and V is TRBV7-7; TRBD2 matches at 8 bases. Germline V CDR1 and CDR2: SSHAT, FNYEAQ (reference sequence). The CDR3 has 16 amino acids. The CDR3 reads CASSLTGLVEKETQYF. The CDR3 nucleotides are TGTGCTAGCAGCCTCACGGGACTAGTGGAAAAAGAGACCCAGTACTTC.

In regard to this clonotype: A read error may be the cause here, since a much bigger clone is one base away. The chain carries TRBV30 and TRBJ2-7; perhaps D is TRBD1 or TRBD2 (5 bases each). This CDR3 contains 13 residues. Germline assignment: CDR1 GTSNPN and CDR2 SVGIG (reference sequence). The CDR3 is CAWSVRDGYERYF. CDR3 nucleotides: TGTGCCTGGAGTGTAAGGGACGGCTACGAGCGGTACTTC.

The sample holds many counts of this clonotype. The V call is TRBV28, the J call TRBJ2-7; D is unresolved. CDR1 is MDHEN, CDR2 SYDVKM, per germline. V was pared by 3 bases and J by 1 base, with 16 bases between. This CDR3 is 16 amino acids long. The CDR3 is CASSFRGEVRSYEQYF. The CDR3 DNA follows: TGTGCCAGCAGTTTTCGTGGAGAGGTCAGGTCCTACGAGCAGTACTTC.

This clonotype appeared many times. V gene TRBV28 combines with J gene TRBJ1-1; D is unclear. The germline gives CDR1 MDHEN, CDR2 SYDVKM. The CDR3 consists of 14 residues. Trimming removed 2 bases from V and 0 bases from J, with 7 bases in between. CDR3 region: CASSLPGLNTEAFF. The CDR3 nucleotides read TGTGCCAGCAGTTTACCGGGATTGAACACTGAAGCTTTCTTT.

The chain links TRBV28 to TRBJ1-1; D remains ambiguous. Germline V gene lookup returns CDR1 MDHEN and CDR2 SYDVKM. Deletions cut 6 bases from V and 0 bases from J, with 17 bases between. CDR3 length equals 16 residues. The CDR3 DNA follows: TGTGCCAGCAGCCCGCTCGACCAGTCGATGAACACTGAAGCTTTCTTT. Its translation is CASSPLDQSMNTEAFF.

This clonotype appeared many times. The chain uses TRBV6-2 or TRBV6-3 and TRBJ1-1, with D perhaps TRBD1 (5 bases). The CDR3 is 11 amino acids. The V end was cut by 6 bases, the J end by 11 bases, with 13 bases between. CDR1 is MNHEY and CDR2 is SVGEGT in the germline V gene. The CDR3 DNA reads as TGTGCCAGCAGAAGAGGGGAGCGGGCTTTCTTT. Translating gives CASRRGERAFF.

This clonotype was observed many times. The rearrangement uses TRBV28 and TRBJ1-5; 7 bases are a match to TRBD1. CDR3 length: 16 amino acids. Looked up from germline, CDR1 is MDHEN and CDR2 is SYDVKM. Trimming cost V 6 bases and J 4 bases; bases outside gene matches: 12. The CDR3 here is CASRFTTGPPNQPQHF. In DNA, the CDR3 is TGTGCCAGCAGATTCACGACAGGGCCTCCTAATCAGCCCCAGCATTTT. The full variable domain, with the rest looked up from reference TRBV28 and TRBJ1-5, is DVKVTQSSRYLVKRTGEKVFLECVQDMDHENMFWYRQDPGLGLRLIYFSYDVKMKEKGDIPEGYSVSREKKERFSLILESASTNQTSMYLCASRFTTGPPNQPQHFGDGTRLSIL.

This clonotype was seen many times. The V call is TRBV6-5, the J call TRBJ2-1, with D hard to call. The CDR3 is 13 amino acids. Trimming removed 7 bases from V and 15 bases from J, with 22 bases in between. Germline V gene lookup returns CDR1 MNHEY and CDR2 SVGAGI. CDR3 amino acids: CASTRSDGVRWFF. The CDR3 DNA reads TGTGCCAGCACCCGGTCCGATGGGGTGAGGTGGTTCTTC.

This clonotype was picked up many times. The CDR3: CSARDLSQLTNQPQHF. In DNA, the CDR3 is TGCAGTGCTAGAGATCTGTCGCAATTGACGAATCAGCCCCAGCATTTT. V is TRBV20-1 and J is TRBJ1-5; D unclear. CDR1 is DFQATT and CDR2 is SNEGSKA in the germline V gene (reference sequence). The CDR3 sequence is 16 residues long. The germline V and J ends were trimmed by 0 bases and 4 bases, with 16 bases remaining between them.

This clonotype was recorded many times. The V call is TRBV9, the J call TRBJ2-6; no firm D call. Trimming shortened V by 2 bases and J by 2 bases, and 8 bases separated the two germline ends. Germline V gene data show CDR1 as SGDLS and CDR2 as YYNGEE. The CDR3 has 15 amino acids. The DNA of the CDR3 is TGTGCCAGCAGCGTTACTACCACTGGGGCCAACGTCCTGACTTTC. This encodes CASSVTTTGANVLTF.

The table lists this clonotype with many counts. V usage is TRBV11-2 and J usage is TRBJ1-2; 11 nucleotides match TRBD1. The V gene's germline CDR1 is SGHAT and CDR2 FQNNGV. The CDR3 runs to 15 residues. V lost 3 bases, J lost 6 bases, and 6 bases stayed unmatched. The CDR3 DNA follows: TGTGCCAGCAGCTTGGACAGGGGGCCAAGGGATGGCTACACCTTC. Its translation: CASSLDRGPRDGYTF. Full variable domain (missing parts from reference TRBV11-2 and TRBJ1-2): EAGVAQSPRYKIIEKRQSVAFWCNPISGHATLYWYQQILGQGPKLLIQFQNNGVVDDSQLPKDRFSAERLKGVDSTLKIQPAKLEDSAVYLCASSLDRGPRDGYTFGSGTRLTVV.

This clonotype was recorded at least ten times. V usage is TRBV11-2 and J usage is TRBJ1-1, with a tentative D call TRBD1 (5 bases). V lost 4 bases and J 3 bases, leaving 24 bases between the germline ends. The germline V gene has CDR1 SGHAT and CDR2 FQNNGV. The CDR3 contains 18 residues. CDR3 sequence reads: CASSSLGDLGMKDTEAFF. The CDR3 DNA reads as TGTGCCAGCAGCTCGTTAGGGGATCTGGGGATGAAGGACACTGAAGCTTTCTTT.